This T cell receptor beta chain was recorded in a study of T cells in Graves' hyperthyroidism and ophthalmopathy. Thyroid ultrasound, orbital computed tomography, clinical symptoms, and serum thyroxine and TRAb underpinned diagnoses. Source material for PBMCs was around 10 ml fresh peripheral blood. RNA transcripts yielded amplified TCR beta CDR3 regions. HTBI primers were employed in a first-round RT-PCR of the TCR CDR3. TCRdb ran MiXCR on the multiplex PCR reads and lists one entry per CDR3 protein. The sample holds over 700,000 distinct CDR3 sequences, roughly a sixth seen once. Remarks on this clonotype: Its antigen is not known.

This CDR3 contains 15 residues. Germline lookup yields CDR1 SGHRS and CDR2 YFSETQ. V lost 2 bases and J 2 bases, leaving 14 bases between the germline ends. Study outcomes and limitations: From stable hyperthyroidism, ophthalmopathy was separated by a 13 V-J model. Model predictions of ophthalmopathy came a median roughly 6.4 months before onset.

The clonotype was recovered from a woman aged 50 to 60 with Graves' hyperthyroidism that later progressed to Graves' ophthalmopathy. Sequenced: blood. This chain uses TRBV5-1 with TRBJ2-7; D possibly corresponds to TRBD2 (5 bases). The CDR3 sequence: CASSFGLPGTYEQYF. CDR3 nucleotides: TGCGCCAGCAGCTTTGGTCTTCCGGGAACCTACGAGCAGTACTTC.